The TCR beta chain described here comes from a study of blood T cell repertoires in COVID-19. The overall study: The study drew acute and convalescent COVID-19 samples from the United States, Italy and Spain. In each case, the material was cDNA or gDNA derived from T cells, B-cell-depleted T cells, or PBMCs.

Using immunoSEQ multiplex PCR, the repertoire was profiled, and TCRdb retains in-frame clones only, with some absent. Seen here are roughly 70,000 clones, about 80% observed once, and the top ten hold about a third. CDR1 and CDR2 from the germline V gene are MNHEY and SVGAGI. Between the trimmed V and J ends, which lost 7 bases and 7 bases, there was a span of 20 bases. The CDR3 runs 15 residues. The sequencing sample was made of peripheral blood. The V gene is TRBV6-5, the J gene TRBJ1-5; the D gene is possibly TRBD1 (6 bases). This clonotype originated in an older woman with acute or convalescent COVID-19. CDR3 coding DNA: TGTGCCAGCACCAGCATACCCAGGGGTAACCAGCCCCAGCATTTT. Residues: CASTSIPRGNQPQHF.